This T cell receptor beta chain comes out of a study of PD-L1 blockade in urothelial cancer. As for the study in general: Patients began atezolizumab, 1,200 mg intravenously every 3 weeks, in the mid-2010s. Anywhere from 0 to 3 prior chemotherapy regimens had been received by patients. Once treatment had started, blood was analyzed at 3 weeks (second dose) and again at 6 weeks.

Germline CDR1 and CDR2: LNHDA and SQIVND (reference sequence). V was cut by 5 bases and J by 0 bases, with 7 bases left in between. The CDR3 is made up of 13 amino acids. Findings and limits, study-wide: Durable benefit was linked to greater 3-week expansion of tumor-associated blood clones.

About this clone: Its antigen is unknown.

Data came from immunoSEQ multiplex PCR; TCRdb stores just in-frame clones and leaves some out. This sample has roughly 32,000 clones; 80% to 90% occur once, and the top ten carry less than 40%. The sequences come from PBMCs, collected around atezolizumab (anti-PD-L1) treatment. This sequence joins TRBV19 and TRBJ1-1; unclear D gene. The TCR was taken from a man aged 60 to 69 with urothelial cancer. The chain's CDR3 is CASSEAVNTEAFF. The CDR3 DNA reads as TGTGCCAGTAGTGAGGCGGTGAACACTGAAGCTTTCTTT.